Following are 32 T cell receptor beta chains from one sample sequenced in a study of blood T cell repertoires in COVID-19. Here immunoSEQ multiplex PCR was the method, and the copy in TCRdb shows in-frame clones only, minus some. The table lists 90,000 or so clones, about three quarters of them singletons, with 13% to 15% in the top ten. The sequenced sample consisted of peripheral blood. All receptors come from a woman aged 80 or over with acute or convalescent COVID-19.

This chain joins TRBV6-5 and TRBJ2-5, with 12 bases aligning to TRBD2. Germline CDR1 reads MNHEY; CDR2 reads SVGAGI. Trimming at V came to 7 bases and at J to 5 bases, leaving 8 bases not matched to a gene. This CDR3 is built from 15 residues. The CDR3 reads CASTPSLAGGETQYF. CDR3 bases: TGTGCCAGCACCCCGTCTCTAGCGGGGGGGGAGACCCAGTACTTC.

This clone occurred once. The rearrangement uses TRBV6-2 or TRBV6-3 and TRBJ1-1; D is perhaps TRBD1 (6 bases). This CDR3 region has 14 residues. CDR1 and CDR2 (germline): MNHEY, SVGEGT. Trimming left V 6 bases short and J 2 bases short, with 13 bases between. CDR3 region: CASRPSGHNTEAFF. The CDR3 bases are TGTGCCAGCAGACCTTCGGGACACAACACTGAAGCTTTCTTT.

The chain combines TRBV6-5 with TRBJ2-5, with 7 bases matching TRBD2. Trimming took 9 bases from V and 0 from J; bases not matched to a gene: 7. This CDR3 comprises 14 residues. The germline V gene encodes CDR1 MNHEY and CDR2 SVGAGI. CDR3 coding DNA: TGTGCCAGTGGGGGAGGGGTATACCAAGAGACCCAGTACTTC. It specifies CASGGGVYQETQYF.

This clone came up once. The chain combines TRBV11-3 with TRBJ2-7; maybe TRBD2 (6 bases). The CDR3 length is 13 residues. Germline V gene data show CDR1 as SGHNT and CDR2 as YENEEA. V lost 1 base, J lost 5 bases, and 9 bases lay in between. The CDR3 spells CASSLVGGNEQYF. As DNA, the CDR3 is TGTGCCAGCAGCTTAGTAGGCGGGAACGAGCAGTACTTC.

This chain uses TRBV5-1 with TRBJ1-4; the D is unclear. V dropped 1 base and J dropped 4 bases, with 8 bases sitting between them. In germline, CDR1 is SGHRS, CDR2 YFSETQ. The CDR3 contains 14 residues. The CDR3 region is CASSLNADNEKLFF. The CDR3 DNA sequence: TGCGCCAGCAGCTTGAACGCGGATAATGAAAAACTGTTTTTT.

V usage is TRBV3-1 (or the pseudogene TRBV3-2) and J usage is TRBJ2-3, with D possibly TRBD2 on 5 matching bases. V was clipped by 6 bases and J by 6 bases, with 16 bases between them. This CDR3 is built from 14 residues. The germline V gene has CDR1 LGHDT and CDR2 YNNKEL (reference sequence). Here the CDR3 reads CASRQDPGSDTQYF. CDR3 DNA sequence: TGTGCCAGCAGGCAGGACCCGGGGTCCGATACGCAGTATTTT.

This clone was seen a handful of times. The chain combines TRBV30 with TRBJ1-2, with D unresolved. The CDR3 runs 12 residues. The V gene lost 3 bases and the J gene lost 4 bases, with 9 bases spanning the gap. Germline CDR1 is GTSNPN and CDR2 is SVGIG (reference sequence). The CDR3 here is CAWSRGVYGYTF. The DNA of the CDR3 is TGTGCCTGGAGCCGGGGAGTCTATGGCTACACCTTC.

The rearrangement uses TRBV7-6 and TRBJ1-2; TRBD1 is a possible D gene (5 bases). V was cut by 4 bases and J by 4 bases, with 10 bases left in between. The CDR3 consists of 13 residues. Germline V lookup: CDR1 SGHVS, CDR2 FNYEAQ. CDR3 coding DNA: TGTGCCAGCAGCTCCCTCGACAGCTATGGCTACACCTTC. Translated: CASSSLDSYGYTF.

The J gene is TRBJ2-5, the V gene TRBV27; D possibly corresponds to TRBD1 (7 bases). Germline V lookup: CDR1 MNHEY, CDR2 SMNVEV (reference sequence). The CDR3 spans 15 residues. V was trimmed by 5 bases and J by 7 bases, leaving 20 bases between them. CDR3 nucleotide sequence: TGTGCCAGCAGTCAAACACCAGGGGGGTTAGTGACCCAGTACTTC. Encoded protein: CASSQTPGGLVTQYF.

V and J are TRBV5-4 and TRBJ2-2; 7 nucleotides match TRBD1. Unmatched junction bases numbered 10, after V lost 0 bases and J lost 2 bases. This CDR3 contains 18 residues. Germline loops: CDR1 SGHNT, CDR2 YYREEE (reference sequence). The CDR3 spells CASSLGGLGGLNTGELFF. DNA of the CDR3: TGTGCCAGCAGCTTGGGGGGTTTAGGGGGCCTTAACACCGGGGAGCTGTTTTTT.

The gene calls are TRBV3-1 (or the pseudogene TRBV3-2) and TRBJ1-2, with TRBD1 identical over 8 bases. The trim removed 2 bases at V and 5 bases at J, leaving 10 bases unmatched. There are 16 residues in the CDR3. Per germline, CDR1 LGHDT and CDR2 YNNKEL (reference sequence). CDR3 bases: TGTGCCAGCAGCCAAATAATCGATGGGACAGGATATGGCTACACCTTC. Translated: CASSQIIDGTGYGYTF.

The V gene is TRBV19, the J gene TRBJ1-5; no reliable D call. V gave up 5 bases and J gave up 0 bases, with 11 bases separating them. CDR3 length: 15 amino acids. Germline V gene sequence: CDR1 LNHDA, CDR2 SQIVND (reference sequence). The CDR3 here is CASSEKSYSNQPQHF. CDR3 DNA: TGTGCCAGTAGTGAGAAAAGCTATAGCAATCAGCCCCAGCATTTT.

A remark on this clone: The same CDR3 can be traced to other DNA sequences in this sample. The chain is built from TRBV6-5 and TRBJ1-2; no definite D call. CDR1 is MNHEY and CDR2 is SVGAGI in the germline V gene. The CDR3 extends over 13 amino acids. Trimming took off 2 bases at V and 1 base at J, with 5 bases between the two ends. The CDR3 DNA follows: TGTGCCAGCAGTTACGCGGGTAACTATGGCTACACCTTC. Its protein is CASSYAGNYGYTF.

This clone appeared a single time. The rearrangement uses TRBV5-1 and TRBJ1-1, with D unclear. Trimming removed 0 bases from V and 0 bases from J, with 12 bases in between. Germline lookup yields CDR1 SGHRS and CDR2 YFSETQ. This CDR3 region has 16 residues. CDR3 in DNA: TGCGCCAGCAGCTTGGACGGTGTTCGTATGAACACTGAAGCTTTCTTT. Translating it yields CASSLDGVRMNTEAFF.

This clone turned up a few times. The chain combines TRBV20-1 with TRBJ2-7, with D maybe TRBD1 (5 bases). V gave up 3 bases and J gave up 3 bases, with 15 bases separating them. This CDR3 comprises 14 residues. Germline CDR1 and CDR2: DFQATT and SNEGSKA (reference sequence). Here the CDR3 DNA reads TGCAGTGCTAGTAGGTCGACAGCCGACTACGAGCAGTACTTC. Its translation is CSASRSTADYEQYF.

This clone is a singleton in its sample. The chain joins TRBV4-3 to TRBJ1-1; D perhaps matches TRBD1 (6 bases). V was clipped by 0 bases and J by 10 bases, with 12 bases between them. Germline CDR1 and CDR2: LGHNA and YSLEER. This CDR3 spans 13 amino acids. The CDR3 bases are TGCGCCAGCAGCCAAGATGAGGGGGGGGGAGCTTTCTTT. Encoded protein: CASSQDEGGGAFF.

The chain has TRBV5-1 and TRBJ2-5, with 10 bases fitting TRBD2. Germline lookup yields CDR1 SGHRS and CDR2 YFSETQ. The CDR3 has 16 amino acids. Unmatched junction bases numbered 5, after V lost 2 bases and J lost 1 base. The CDR3 region is CASSFSSGGSQETQYF. The DNA of the CDR3 is TGCGCCAGCAGCTTTTCTAGCGGGGGCTCCCAAGAGACCCAGTACTTC.

This clone was seen only once. V usage is TRBV11-3 and J usage is TRBJ2-7; TRBD1 matches at 9 bases. V lost 5 bases, J lost 3 bases, and 5 bases stayed unmatched. The CDR3 runs 14 residues. CDR1 and CDR2 from the germline V gene are SGHNT and YENEEA. The CDR3 is CASSVRDRVYEQYF. For the CDR3, the DNA is TGTGCCAGCAGCGTCCGGGACAGGGTCTACGAGCAGTACTTC.

This clone was recorded once. The V call is TRBV19, the J call TRBJ1-2; TRBD1 aligns across 10 bases. The CDR3 spans 14 residues. The germline V gene has CDR1 LNHDA and CDR2 SQIVND (reference sequence). Trimming cost V 7 bases and J 2 bases; bases outside gene matches: 4. In nucleotides, the CDR3 is TGTGCCAGTATCCCGGGACAGGGGAACTATGGCTACACCTTC. Translated: CASIPGQGNYGYTF.

The chain combines TRBV7-2 with TRBJ2-5, with 8 bases that match TRBD1. V shed 8 bases and J 3 bases; nucleotides not matched to a gene: 8. Germline V gene lookup returns CDR1 SGHTA and CDR2 FQGNSA. The CDR3 totals 14 residues. The CDR3 loop reads CASQDRGLKETQYF. The DNA for the CDR3 is TGTGCCAGCCAAGACAGGGGACTTAAAGAGACCCAGTACTTC.

The V gene is TRBV5-1, the J gene TRBJ1-2; 8 nucleotides align to TRBD1. Germline trimming cut 4 bases from V and 3 bases from J; bases unmatched to any gene: 5. There are 14 residues in the CDR3. CDR1 is SGHRS, CDR2 YFSETQ, per germline. The CDR3 DNA sequence: TGCGCCAGCAGCCCGACAGGGGAAGACTATGGCTACACCTTC. It is translated as CASSPTGEDYGYTF.

This clone was seen more than once but under ten times. The chain recombines TRBV11-2 with TRBJ2-3, with 8 bases matching TRBD2. The V segment lost 1 base and the J segment 2 bases; nucleotides outside the gene matches: 5. Germline values: CDR1 SGHAT, CDR2 FQNNGV. The CDR3 is 16 residues long. CDR3 nucleotide sequence: TGTGCCAGCAGCTTAGTCTACGGGGGGGCCACAGATACGCAGTATTTT. This sequence encodes CASSLVYGGATDTQYF.

This chain links TRBV28 with TRBJ1-5; no clear D gene. Trimming took 6 bases from V and 0 from J, leaving 3 bases between them. The CDR3 runs to 12 residues. The germline CDR1 and CDR2 sequences are MDHEN and SYDVKM. This chain's CDR3 is CASSISNQPQHF. The CDR3 nucleotides read TGTGCCAGCAGCATTAGCAATCAGCCCCAGCATTTT.

This chain connects TRBV10-3 to TRBJ1-1; 7 positions agree with TRBD1. With V trimmed by 6 bases and J by 1 base, 5 bases remained unmatched. Per germline, CDR1 ENHRY and CDR2 SYGVKD. The CDR3 length is 14 residues. DNA of the CDR3: TGTGCCATCAGGGCCGGGACAGCGAACACTGAAGCTTTCTTT. Amino acids: CAIRAGTANTEAFF.

The chain has TRBV15 and TRBJ1-1; D remains unclear. The CDR3 runs to 16 residues. Germline loops: CDR1 LNHNV, CDR2 YYDKDF (reference sequence). V was pared by 0 bases and J by 5 bases, with 16 bases between. The DNA of the CDR3 is TGTGCCACCAGCAGAGATTTGGCCTCGAGGATGACTGAAGCTTTCTTT. Its protein is CATSRDLASRMTEAFF. Full variable domain (missing parts from reference TRBV15 and TRBJ1-1): DAMVIQNPRYQVTQFGKPVTLSCSQTLNHNVMYWYQQKSSQAPKLLFHYYDKDFNNEADTPDNFQSRRPNTSFCFLDIRSPGLGDTAMYLCATSRDLASRMTEAFFGQGTRLTVV.

The chain is built from TRBV5-1 and TRBJ1-2; weak D call: TRBD1 (5 bases). This CDR3 spans 15 amino acids. The ends were cut back, 3 bases at V and 6 bases at J, with 18 bases in the middle. Germline V gene sequence: CDR1 SGHRS, CDR2 YFSETQ. The CDR3 sequence: CASSSWEGQSNGYTF. CDR3 nucleotides: TGCGCCAGCAGCTCCTGGGAGGGGCAGTCTAATGGCTACACCTTC.

This clone was counted a single time. At one of its ends the junction is not consistent with the germline gene, which may arise from a read error. The chain recombines TRBV5-1 with TRBJ2-4, with TRBD1 matching over 7 bases. Germline V gene data show CDR1 as SGHRS and CDR2 as YFSETQ. The CDR3 is 14 residues long. As DNA, the CDR3 is TGCGCCAGCAGCCCCGGGACAGCCGAAAACATTCAGTACTTC. Translated, it gives CASSPGTAENIQYF.

The chain recombines TRBV12-3 or TRBV12-4 with TRBJ1-4; the D is unclear. The CDR3 has 11 residues. Trimming removed 3 bases at V and 8 bases at J, with 4 bases between. CDR3 sequence: CASSFKEKLFF. In nucleotides, the CDR3 is TGTGCCAGCAGTTTCAAAGAAAAACTGTTTTTT.

This clone has a single count. The chain has TRBV7-9 and TRBJ2-7; D remains unclear. In germline, CDR1 is SEHNR, CDR2 FQNEAQ (reference sequence). The V and J ends lost 0 bases and 0 bases respectively, with 6 bases between them. The CDR3 has 14 residues. The CDR3 region has the DNA TGTGCCAGCAGCTTAGCCCCGGGCTCCTACGAGCAGTACTTC. Amino acids: CASSLAPGSYEQYF.

The gene calls are TRBV29-1 and TRBJ2-7; 7 positions match TRBD1. The junction had 6 bases not matched to a gene; V was cut back by 7 bases and J by 3 bases. CDR3 length: 12 residues. The germline V gene has CDR1 SQVTM and CDR2 ANQGSEA. CDR3 coding DNA: TGCAGCGCCGGGACAGAAATCTACGAGCAGTACTTC. Translated: CSAGTEIYEQYF.

V gene TRBV2 combines with J gene TRBJ1-6, with TRBD1 identical over 9 bases. The CDR3 loop spans 15 amino acids. The germline CDR1 and CDR2 sequences are SNHLY and FYNNEI. The V and J ends lost 2 bases and 7 bases, in that order; junction bases with no gene match: 3. The CDR3 sequence is CASSEQGQGNSPLHF. The CDR3 nucleotides read TGTGCCAGCAGTGAACAGGGACAGGGAAATTCACCCCTCCACTTT.

The V gene is TRBV20-1, the J gene TRBJ1-2, with D possibly matching TRBD1 (6 bases). Germline CDR1 reads DFQATT; CDR2 reads SNEGSKA (reference sequence). The ends were cut back, 3 bases at V and 2 bases at J, with 10 bases in the middle. The CDR3 is 13 amino acids. DNA for the CDR3: TGCAGTGCTAGTGGGGGGCTCAACTATGGCTACACCTTC. Its protein product is CSASGGLNYGYTF.